What follows are 24 T cell receptor beta chains derived from one specimen sequenced in a study of blood T cell repertoires in COVID-19. Here immunoSEQ multiplex PCR was the method, and the copy in TCRdb shows in-frame clones only, minus some. The sample shows about 150,000 clones, approximately 92% of them seen only once. Specimen: peripheral blood. Receptors originate from a woman between 40 and 55 years old with acute or convalescent COVID-19.

This sequence joins TRBV5-4 and TRBJ2-6; no reliable D call. This CDR3 is 13 amino acids long. Germline V gene sequence: CDR1 SGHNT, CDR2 YYREEE (reference sequence). V lost 5 bases to trimming and J lost 3 bases, with 6 bases between them. In nucleotides, the CDR3 is TGTGCCAGCAGACCCGGTGGGGCCAACGTCCTGACTTTC. Amino acids: CASRPGGANVLTF. Full variable domain (remainder filled in from reference TRBV5-4 and TRBJ2-6): ETGVTQSPTHLIKTRGQQVTLRCSSQSGHNTVSWYQQALGQGPQFIFQYYREEENGRGNFPPRFSGLQFPNYSSELNVNALELDDSALYLCASRPGGANVLTFGAGSRLTVL.

The chain employs TRBV5-1 and TRBJ2-7; TRBD1 aligns across 7 bases. Germline-derived CDR1 and CDR2 are SGHRS and YFSETQ. The CDR3 covers 14 residues. V shed 4 bases and J 0 bases; nucleotides not matched to a gene: 4. The CDR3: CASSPGTVSYEQYF. CDR3 nucleotides: TGCGCCAGCAGCCCCGGGACAGTCTCCTACGAGCAGTACTTC.

This clone was counted once. The chain combines TRBV9 with TRBJ2-3, with 9 bases that match TRBD1. CDR3 length: 15 residues. V gave up 6 bases and J gave up 5 bases; unmatched junction bases: 10. The germline gives CDR1 SGDLS, CDR2 YYNGEE. CDR3 sequence reads: CASNPGQGEIDTQYF. The DNA for the CDR3 is TGTGCCAGCAACCCGGGACAGGGAGAGATAGATACGCAGTATTTT.

V and J are TRBV7-9 and TRBJ1-2, with a possible D match to TRBD1 (5 bases). Germline assignment: CDR1 SEHNR and CDR2 FQNEAQ (reference sequence). The length of the CDR3 is 15 residues. V lost 5 bases and J 7 bases, leaving 20 bases between the germline ends. Written as DNA, the CDR3 is TGTGCCAGCAGCCACGCACCGGACACAAGCAGTGGCTACACCTTC. It is translated as CASSHAPDTSSGYTF. Drawing the rest from reference TRBV7-9 and TRBJ1-2, the complete variable domain is DTGVSQNPRHKITKRGQNVTFRCDPISEHNRLYWYRQTLGQGPEFLTYFQNEAQLEKSRLLSDRFSAERPKGSFSTLEIQRTEQGDSAMYLCASSHAPDTSSGYTFGSGTRLTVV.

The chain carries TRBV2 and TRBJ2-2; possibly TRBD1 for D (5 bases). The CDR3 is 14 amino acids. Germline loops: CDR1 SNHLY, CDR2 FYNNEI. V lost 8 bases and J lost 2, with 12 bases in between. DNA for the CDR3: TGTGCCAGCTTTTTCGACAGTAACACCGGGGAGCTGTTTTTT. It encodes CASFFDSNTGELFF.

The chain links TRBV5-5 to TRBJ1-5; no definite D call. Germline V gives CDR1 SGHKS, CDR2 YYEKEE (reference sequence). Trimming pared 1 base from V and 0 bases from J, leaving 5 bases between. There are 14 residues in the CDR3. The CDR3 nucleotides read TGTGCCAGCAGCTTGACAGCTAGCAATCAGCCCCAGCATTTT. Residues: CASSLTASNQPQHF.

The chain links TRBV6-5 to TRBJ2-4; weak D call: TRBD1 (6 bases). Trimming cost V 6 bases and J 6 bases, with 15 bases left between them. Germline V gives CDR1 MNHEY, CDR2 SVGAGI. The CDR3 extends over 14 amino acids. CDR3 nucleotides: TGTGCCAGCAGGGCACAGGGTGGTGTAAACATTCAGTACTTC. This translates into CASRAQGGVNIQYF.

This rearrangement joins TRBV2 to TRBJ2-7; 8 nucleotides line up with TRBD1. The CDR3 sequence is 16 residues long. J lost 3 bases, V lost 6 bases, and 13 bases had no gene match. CDR1 and CDR2 from the germline V gene are SNHLY and FYNNEI. The CDR3 sequence is CASRPRPGQVNYEQYF. Written as DNA, the CDR3 is TGTGCCAGCAGGCCTCGACCGGGACAGGTGAACTACGAGCAGTACTTC.

In this sample, this clone turned up once. J is TRBJ1-1 and V is TRBV4-2; D gene ambiguous. The ends were cut back, 3 bases at V and 0 bases at J, with 8 bases in the middle. Germline V gene sequence: CDR1 LGHNA, CDR2 YNFKEQ. The CDR3 is made up of 14 amino acids. CDR3 nucleotide sequence: TGTGCCAGCAGCCAGGGCACAATGAACACTGAAGCTTTCTTT. Translation: CASSQGTMNTEAFF.

This clone was seen once. The J gene is TRBJ2-4, the V gene TRBV3-1 (or the pseudogene TRBV3-2); 12 bases fit TRBD2. CDR3 size: 18 residues. V was clipped by 2 bases and J by 6 bases; unmatched bases: 11. The germline V gene has CDR1 LGHDT and CDR2 YNNKEL (reference sequence). The chain's CDR3 is CASSQRLAGGRNVNIQYF. The CDR3 DNA is TGTGCCAGCAGCCAAAGGCTAGCGGGGGGGCGTAATGTAAACATTCAGTACTTC.

This clone has just one count. The rearrangement joins TRBV6-2 or TRBV6-3 to TRBJ2-2, with D uncertain. Germline values: CDR1 MNHEY, CDR2 SVGEGT. The CDR3 loop spans 16 amino acids. Trimming pared 0 bases from V and 0 bases from J, leaving 8 bases between. The CDR3 sequence: CASSYSRFTNTGELFF. The CDR3 DNA reads TGTGCCAGCAGTTACTCCAGGTTCACGAACACCGGGGAGCTGTTTTTT.

V gene TRBV27 combines with J gene TRBJ1-5; D may be TRBD1 (6 bases). The CDR3 has 14 amino acids. Germline CDR1 and CDR2: MNHEY and SMNVEV (reference sequence). Trimming took 8 bases from V and 4 from J, leaving 15 bases between them. The CDR3 DNA is TGTGCCAGCGCTTTACAGGGTTTAAATCAGCCCCAGCATTTT. This sequence encodes CASALQGLNQPQHF.

This clone was counted once. The chain couples TRBV11-2 to TRBJ2-1; a possible D gene is TRBD1 (6 bases). V was cut by 2 bases and J by 7 bases, with 6 bases left in between. This CDR3 is built from 12 residues. The V gene's germline CDR1 is SGHAT and CDR2 FQNNGV. The CDR3 sequence: CASSLTGNEQFF. In DNA form, the CDR3 reads TGTGCCAGCAGCTTAACAGGGAATGAGCAGTTCTTC. Variable domain in full (rest from reference TRBV11-2 and TRBJ2-1): EAGVAQSPRYKIIEKRQSVAFWCNPISGHATLYWYQQILGQGPKLLIQFQNNGVVDDSQLPKDRFSAERLKGVDSTLKIQPAKLEDSAVYLCASSLTGNEQFFGPGTRLTVL.

The count of this clone is one. The genes are TRBV7-6 and TRBJ1-5; no clear D. CDR3 size: 15 residues. V was cut by 1 base and J by 3 bases, with 10 bases left in between. Looked up from germline, CDR1 is SGHVS and CDR2 is FNYEAQ. The CDR3 region is CASSLGSGVNQPQHF. The CDR3, as DNA: TGTGCCAGCAGCTTAGGGAGCGGGGTCAATCAGCCCCAGCATTTT.

The rearrangement links TRBV5-1 to TRBJ1-1; maybe TRBD1 (6 bases). There are 15 residues in the CDR3. Germline loops: CDR1 SGHRS, CDR2 YFSETQ. V lost 1 base and J 4 bases, leaving 14 bases between the germline ends. This chain's CDR3 is CASSLTGTATTEAFF. In DNA, the CDR3 is TGCGCCAGCAGCTTGACAGGGACGGCCACCACTGAAGCTTTCTTT.

The V call is TRBV7-9, the J call TRBJ2-5; the D gene is possibly TRBD1 (7 bases). Trimming removed 5 bases at V and 4 bases at J, with 17 bases between. CDR3 length: 15 residues. The V gene's germline CDR1 is SEHNR and CDR2 FQNEAQ (reference sequence). CDR3: CASSRRTGGVETQYF. In nucleotides, the CDR3 is TGTGCCAGCAGCAGACGGACAGGAGGGGTAGAGACCCAGTACTTC.

The chain uses TRBV27 and TRBJ2-7, with D perhaps matching TRBD2 (5 bases). Trimming removed 5 bases at V and 0 bases at J, with 11 bases between. Germline V CDR1 and CDR2: MNHEY, SMNVEV (reference sequence). The CDR3 covers 14 residues. CDR3 DNA: TGTGCCAGCAGTCTAAGGACTCTCTCCTACGAGCAGTACTTC. Amino acid sequence: CASSLRTLSYEQYF.

The gene calls are TRBV7-2 and TRBJ2-1; D ambiguous. The CDR3 contains 15 residues. Germline V gene data show CDR1 as SGHTA and CDR2 as FQGNSA. Trimming took off 4 bases at V and 6 bases at J, with 16 bases between the two ends. CDR3 residues: CASSSGYGYFNEQFF. The CDR3 nucleotides read TGTGCCAGCAGCTCCGGGTACGGGTACTTCAATGAGCAGTTCTTC.

The gene calls are TRBV3-1 (or the pseudogene TRBV3-2) and TRBJ2-3; TRBD2 is a possible D gene (7 bases). Trimming took off 3 bases at V and 2 bases at J, with 12 bases between the two ends. Germline CDR1 LGHDT, CDR2 YNNKEL (reference sequence). The CDR3 totals 15 residues. CDR3 sequence (DNA): TGTGCCAGCAGCCAGTTGGCGGGGGCCACAGATACGCAGTATTTT. This codes for CASSQLAGATDTQYF.

The J gene is TRBJ2-3, the V gene TRBV5-4; 11 positions agree with TRBD2. CDR3 size: 16 residues. Trimming cost V 5 bases and J 2 bases; bases outside gene matches: 7. In germline, CDR1 is SGHNT, CDR2 YYREEE (reference sequence). The CDR3 protein is CASRRTSGSHTDTQYF. CDR3 nucleotide sequence: TGTGCCAGCAGACGAACTAGCGGGAGCCACACAGATACGCAGTATTTT.

This sequence joins TRBV5-4 and TRBJ1-1; D not resolved. The CDR3 has 15 residues. Trimming removed 1 base at V and 1 base at J, with 11 bases between. The germline V gene has CDR1 SGHNT and CDR2 YYREEE (reference sequence). The DNA for the CDR3 is TGTGCCAGCAGCTTGTATACTGAGGCGAACACTGAAGCTTTCTTT. Its translation: CASSLYTEANTEAFF.

The sample holds one count of this clone. This chain links TRBV7-2 with TRBJ1-6; tentatively, D is TRBD1 (6 bases). CDR3 length: 15 amino acids. CDR1 and CDR2 (germline): SGHTA, FQGNSA. Trimming left V 5 bases short and J 2 bases short, with 10 bases between. CDR3 in DNA: TGTGCCAGCAGCCCGGACAGTGCCTATAATTCACCCCTCCACTTT. Protein product: CASSPDSAYNSPLHF.

The chain couples TRBV18 to TRBJ1-2; 7 bases map to TRBD1. The CDR3 totals 13 residues. The V segment lost 5 bases and the J segment 7 bases; nucleotides outside the gene matches: 7. Germline lookup yields CDR1 KGHSH and CDR2 LQKENI. CDR3 region: CASSVDRVAGYTF. The CDR3 nucleotides are TGTGCCAGCTCAGTCGACAGGGTCGCTGGCTACACCTTC. Using reference TRBV18 and TRBJ1-2 for the parts outside the CDR3, the full variable domain is NAGVMQNPRHLVRRRGQEARLRCSPMKGHSHVYWYRQLPEEGLKFMVYLQKENIIDESGMPKERFSAEFPKEGPSILRIQQVVRGDSAAYFCASSVDRVAGYTFGSGTRLTVV.

A word on this clone: In the same sample, other DNA sequences code for this CDR3. CDR3: CASSVATGNTIYF. The CDR3 nucleotides read TGTGCCAGCAGCGTAGCTACCGGAAACACCATATATTTT. J is TRBJ1-3 and V is TRBV9, with D unresolved. Per germline, CDR1 SGDLS and CDR2 YYNGEE. The ends were cut back, 0 bases at V and 4 bases at J, with 5 bases in the middle. This CDR3 spans 13 amino acids.